A single T cell receptor (beta chain) is shown here with its context. Its antigen is not identified. A junction boundary mismatches the germline segment, possibly from a read error. Overall study results and limits: Tumor Tregs overlapped most with tumor, then blood, naive CD4+ cells. Tumor memory CD4+ T cell TCR gene usage clustered with blood and lymph node memory CD4+ cells and lymph node naive CD4+ cells.

CD25-based Treg depletion was applied to purified naive CD4+ T cells. The length of the CDR3 is 13 residues. Germline V CDR1 and CDR2: SNHLY, FYNNEI. Semi-nested PCR with Nested Universal Primer A followed constant-region reverse priming of full-length variable regions. Using its own MiXCR run on the 5' RACE reads, TCRdb lists one record per CDR3 protein. The repertoire holds about 40,000 distinct CDR3 sequences, approximately 17% seen once, with roughly 2.8% in the top ten. V is TRBV2 and J is TRBJ2-1, with D possibly matching TRBD1 (6 bases). This clonotype was obtained from a female donor with breast cancer. Sequences were obtained from naive CD4+ T cells sorted from a lymph node. Subset: naive CD4+ T cells, CD4+CD45RA+CD25-. The CDR3 DNA follows: TGTGCCAGCAGTACCAACCGGGACAATGAGCAGTCCTTC. Translation gives CASSTNRDNEQSF.